The clone carrying this T cell receptor beta chain was seen once. These data originate in a study of T cell responses to AZD1222 COVID-19 vaccine. The CDR3 is 17 amino acids. Germline CDR1 is SGDLS and CDR2 is YYNGEE. The V gene end was trimmed by 3 bases and the J gene end by 7 bases; junction bases not matched to a gene: 13. Only in-frame clones appear in the TCRdb table, and some are missing; sequencing was by immunoSEQ multiplex PCR. The repertoire consists of tens of thousands of clones, with 70% to 90% occurring once and the leading ten covering 15% to 20%. The sequence came from an adult in good health. Sample: peripheral blood, taken on day 0 of AZD1222 vaccination. V gene TRBV9 combines with J gene TRBJ1-6, with 7 bases that match TRBD1. This CDR3 reads CASSERELTGPNSPLHF. CDR3 DNA sequence: TGTGCCAGCAGCGAGAGGGAGTTGACAGGGCCCAATTCACCCCTCCACTTT.